This T cell receptor beta chain was recorded in a study of blood T cell repertoires in COVID-19. Repertoires were generated with immunoSEQ multiplex PCR, while TCRdb's copy carries only in-frame clones and drops some. The table has about 260,000 clones, about 80% seen once. The germline V gene encodes CDR1 MNHEY and CDR2 SVGEGT. CDR3 length equals 14 residues. V lost 2 bases and J 4 bases, leaving 11 bases between the germline ends. The sample consisted of peripheral blood. The sequence was collected from an elderly woman with acute or convalescent COVID-19. V gene TRBV6-2 or TRBV6-3 combines with J gene TRBJ1-1, with D perhaps TRBD1 (5 bases). CDR3 coding DNA: TGTGCCAGCAGTTACGGGGGGGAGGTCACTGAAGCTTTCTTT. It encodes CASSYGGEVTEAFF.